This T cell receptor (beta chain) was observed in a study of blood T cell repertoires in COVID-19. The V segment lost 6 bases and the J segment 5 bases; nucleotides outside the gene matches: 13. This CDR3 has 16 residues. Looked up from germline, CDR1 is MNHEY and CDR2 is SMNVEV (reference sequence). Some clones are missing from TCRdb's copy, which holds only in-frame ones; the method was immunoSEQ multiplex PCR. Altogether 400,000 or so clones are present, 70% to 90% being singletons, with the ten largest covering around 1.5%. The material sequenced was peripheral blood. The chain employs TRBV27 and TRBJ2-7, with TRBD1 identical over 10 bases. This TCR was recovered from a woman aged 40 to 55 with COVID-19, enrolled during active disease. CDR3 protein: CASSRYTGTGVDEQYF. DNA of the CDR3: TGTGCCAGCAGCCGATATACCGGGACAGGGGTGGACGAGCAGTACTTC.